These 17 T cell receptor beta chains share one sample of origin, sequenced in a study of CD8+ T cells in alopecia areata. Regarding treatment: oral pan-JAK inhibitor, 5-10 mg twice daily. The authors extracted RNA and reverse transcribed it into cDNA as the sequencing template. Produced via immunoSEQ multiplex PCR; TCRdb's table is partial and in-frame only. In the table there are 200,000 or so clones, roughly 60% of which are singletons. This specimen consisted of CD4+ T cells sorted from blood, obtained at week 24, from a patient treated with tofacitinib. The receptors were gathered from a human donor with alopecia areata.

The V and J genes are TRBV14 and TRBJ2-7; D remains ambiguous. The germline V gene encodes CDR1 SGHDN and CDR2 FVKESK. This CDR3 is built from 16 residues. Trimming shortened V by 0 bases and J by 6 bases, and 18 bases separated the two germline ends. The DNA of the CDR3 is TGTGCCAGCAGCCAAGAGTATCGGCTAGGGCCGGGCGAGCAGTACTTC. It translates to CASSQEYRLGPGEQYF.

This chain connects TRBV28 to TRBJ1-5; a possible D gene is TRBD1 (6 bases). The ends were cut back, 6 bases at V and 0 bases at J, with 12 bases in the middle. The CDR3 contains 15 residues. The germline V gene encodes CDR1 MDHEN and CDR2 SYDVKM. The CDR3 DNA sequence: TGTGCCAGCAGGATGACAGGACCTAGCAATCAGCCCCAGCATTTT. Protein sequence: CASRMTGPSNQPQHF. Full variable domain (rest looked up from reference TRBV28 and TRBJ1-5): DVKVTQSSRYLVKRTGEKVFLECVQDMDHENMFWYRQDPGLGLRLIYFSYDVKMKEKGDIPEGYSVSREKKERFSLILESASTNQTSMYLCASRMTGPSNQPQHFGDGTRLSIL.

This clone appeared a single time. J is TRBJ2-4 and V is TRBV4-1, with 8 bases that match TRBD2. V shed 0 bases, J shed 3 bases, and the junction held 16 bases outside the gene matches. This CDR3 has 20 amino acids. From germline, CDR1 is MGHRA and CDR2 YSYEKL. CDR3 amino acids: CASSQEFGLGSGGYKNIQYF. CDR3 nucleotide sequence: TGCGCCAGCAGCCAAGAATTCGGATTGGGAAGCGGGGGTTACAAAAACATTCAGTACTTC.

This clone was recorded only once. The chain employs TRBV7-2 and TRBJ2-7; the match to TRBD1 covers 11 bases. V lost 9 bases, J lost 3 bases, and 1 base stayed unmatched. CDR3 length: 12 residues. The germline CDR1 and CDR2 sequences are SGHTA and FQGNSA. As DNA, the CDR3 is TGTGCCAGTGGGACAGGGGGCTACGAGCAGTACTTC. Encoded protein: CASGTGGYEQYF.

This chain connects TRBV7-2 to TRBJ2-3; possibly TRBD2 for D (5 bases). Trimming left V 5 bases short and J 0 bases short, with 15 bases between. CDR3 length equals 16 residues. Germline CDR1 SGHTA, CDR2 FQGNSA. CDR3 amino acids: CASSPGSSGSTDTQYF. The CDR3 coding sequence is TGTGCCAGCAGCCCGGGATCGAGCGGAAGCACAGATACGCAGTATTTT. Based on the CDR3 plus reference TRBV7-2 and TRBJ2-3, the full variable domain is GAGVSQSPSNKVTEKGKDVELRCDPISGHTALYWYRQSLGQGLEFLIYFQGNSAPDKSGLPSDRFSAERTGGSVSTLTIQRTQQEDSAVYLCASSPGSSGSTDTQYFGPGTRLTVL.

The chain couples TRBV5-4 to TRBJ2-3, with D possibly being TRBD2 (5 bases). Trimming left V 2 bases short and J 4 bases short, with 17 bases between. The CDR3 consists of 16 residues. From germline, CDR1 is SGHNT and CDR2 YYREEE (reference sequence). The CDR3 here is CASSFPVGSLADTQYF. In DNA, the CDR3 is TGTGCCAGCAGCTTCCCAGTTGGGAGCTTGGCAGATACGCAGTATTTT.

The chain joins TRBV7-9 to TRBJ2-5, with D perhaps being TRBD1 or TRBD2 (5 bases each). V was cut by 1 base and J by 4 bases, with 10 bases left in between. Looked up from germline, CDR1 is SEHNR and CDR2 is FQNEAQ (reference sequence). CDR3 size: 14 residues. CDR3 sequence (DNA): TGTGCCAGCAGCTTAGGAGGGGCCCCAGAGACCCAGTACTTC. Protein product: CASSLGGAPETQYF.

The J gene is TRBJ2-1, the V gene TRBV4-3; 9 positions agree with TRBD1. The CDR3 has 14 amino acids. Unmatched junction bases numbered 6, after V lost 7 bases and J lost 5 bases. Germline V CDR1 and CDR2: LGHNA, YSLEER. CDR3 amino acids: CASNRQGGDNEQFF. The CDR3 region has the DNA TGCGCCAGCAACCGACAGGGGGGGGACAATGAGCAGTTCTTC.

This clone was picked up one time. CDR3 nucleotides: TGTGCCAGCAGCTTGTGGGAGTCAAACATTCAGTACTTC. This codes for CASSLWESNIQYF. This chain joins TRBV5-4 and TRBJ2-4; D might be TRBD2 (5 bases). Trimming removed 1 base at V and 6 bases at J, with 8 bases between. Germline V gene sequence: CDR1 SGHNT, CDR2 YYREEE (reference sequence). CDR3 length: 13 amino acids.

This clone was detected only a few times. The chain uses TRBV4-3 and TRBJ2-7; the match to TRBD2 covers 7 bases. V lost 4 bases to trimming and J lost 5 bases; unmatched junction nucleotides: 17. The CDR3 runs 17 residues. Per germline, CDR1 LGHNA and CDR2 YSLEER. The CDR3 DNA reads TGCGCCAGCAGCCTCCTGATTGGGGAGCGGGGACTCGACGAGCAGTACTTC. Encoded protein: CASSLLIGERGLDEQYF.

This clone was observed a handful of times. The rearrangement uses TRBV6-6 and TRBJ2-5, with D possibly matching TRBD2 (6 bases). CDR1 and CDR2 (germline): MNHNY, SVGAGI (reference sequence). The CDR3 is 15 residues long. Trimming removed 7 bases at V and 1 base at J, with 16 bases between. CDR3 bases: TGTGCCAGCAATGAGCCGGGACTGGGCCAAGAGACCCAGTACTTC. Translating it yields CASNEPGLGQETQYF.

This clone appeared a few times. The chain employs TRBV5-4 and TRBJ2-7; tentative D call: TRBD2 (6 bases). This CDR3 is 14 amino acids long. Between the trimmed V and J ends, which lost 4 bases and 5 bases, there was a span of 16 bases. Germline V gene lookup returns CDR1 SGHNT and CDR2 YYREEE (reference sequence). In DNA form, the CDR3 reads TGTGCCAGCAGCCCGGGACTTAGGGAGGACGAGCAGTACTTC. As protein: CASSPGLREDEQYF.

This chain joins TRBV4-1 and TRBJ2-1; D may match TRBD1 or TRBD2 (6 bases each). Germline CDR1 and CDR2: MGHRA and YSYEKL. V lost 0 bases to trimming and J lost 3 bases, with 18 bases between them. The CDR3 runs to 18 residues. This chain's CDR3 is CASSQEPPRGAGYNEQFF. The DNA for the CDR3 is TGCGCCAGCAGCCAAGAGCCCCCGAGGGGGGCGGGCTACAATGAGCAGTTCTTC.

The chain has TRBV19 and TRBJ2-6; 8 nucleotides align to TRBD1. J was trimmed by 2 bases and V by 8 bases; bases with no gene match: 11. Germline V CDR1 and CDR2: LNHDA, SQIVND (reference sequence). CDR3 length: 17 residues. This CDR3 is CASGEGPGGPGANVLTF. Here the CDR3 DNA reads TGTGCCAGTGGAGAGGGGCCAGGGGGCCCTGGGGCCAACGTCCTGACTTTC.

The chain's CDR3 is CAWSVQTVGEQYF. The CDR3 DNA reads as TGTGCCTGGAGTGTACAGACAGTGGGCGAGCAGTACTTC. This chain connects TRBV30 to TRBJ2-7; a weak D match, TRBD1 (5 bases). Germline assignment: CDR1 GTSNPN and CDR2 SVGIG (reference sequence). The V gene lost 0 bases and the J gene lost 6 bases, with 12 bases spanning the gap. The CDR3 is 13 amino acids.

The CDR3 spells CASSSDVSGNTEAFF. The CDR3 DNA follows: TGCGCCAGCAGCTCTGATGTCTCAGGGAACACTGAAGCTTTCTTT. This rearrangement joins TRBV5-1 to TRBJ1-1; D is unresolved. CDR3 length: 15 residues. From germline, CDR1 is SGHRS and CDR2 YFSETQ. V gave up 3 bases and J gave up 1 base, with 13 bases separating them.

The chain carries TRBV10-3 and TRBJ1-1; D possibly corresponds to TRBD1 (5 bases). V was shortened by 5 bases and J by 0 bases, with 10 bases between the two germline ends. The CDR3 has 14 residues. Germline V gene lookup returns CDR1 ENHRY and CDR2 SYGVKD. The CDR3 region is CAISRQGMNTEAFF. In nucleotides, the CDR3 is TGTGCCATCAGTAGGCAGGGTATGAACACTGAAGCTTTCTTT.